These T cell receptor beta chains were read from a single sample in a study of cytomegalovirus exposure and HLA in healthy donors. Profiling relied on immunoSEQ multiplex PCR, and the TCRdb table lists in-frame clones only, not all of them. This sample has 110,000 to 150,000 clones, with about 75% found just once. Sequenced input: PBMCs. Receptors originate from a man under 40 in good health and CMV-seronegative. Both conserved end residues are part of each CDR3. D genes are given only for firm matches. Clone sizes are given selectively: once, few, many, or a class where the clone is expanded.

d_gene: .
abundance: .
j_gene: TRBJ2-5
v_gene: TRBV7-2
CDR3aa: CASSEGGETQYF
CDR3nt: TGTGCCAGCAGCGAGGGAGGAGAGACCCAGTACTTC

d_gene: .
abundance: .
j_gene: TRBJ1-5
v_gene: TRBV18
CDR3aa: CASSLRTESSQPQHF
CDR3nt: TGTGCCAGCTCACTACGGACAGAATCGAGCCAGCCCCAGCATTTT

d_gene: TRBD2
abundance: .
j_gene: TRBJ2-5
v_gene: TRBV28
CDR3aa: CASSPGLAGGGETQYF
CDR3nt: TGTGCCAGCAGCCCCGGACTAGCGGGGGGTGGTGAGACCCAGTACTTC

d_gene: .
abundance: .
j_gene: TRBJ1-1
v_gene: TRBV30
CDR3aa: CAWSLVVNTEAFF
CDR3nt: TGTGCCTGGAGTCTTGTAGTAAACACTGAAGCTTTCTTT

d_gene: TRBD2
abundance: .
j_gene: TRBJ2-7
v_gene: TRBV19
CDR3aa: CASSRLAGDYEQYF
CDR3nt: TGTGCCAGTAGTCGACTAGCGGGAGACTACGAGCAGTACTTC

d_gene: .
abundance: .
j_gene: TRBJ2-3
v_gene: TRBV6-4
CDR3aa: CASSPKGVSTDTQYF
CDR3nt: TGTGCCAGCAGTCCCAAGGGGGTATCCACAGATACGCAGTATTTT

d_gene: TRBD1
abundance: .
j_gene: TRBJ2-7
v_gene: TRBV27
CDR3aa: CASRPFPGQGEFEQYF
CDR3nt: TGTGCCAGCAGACCCTTTCCGGGACAGGGTGAGTTCGAGCAGTACTTC

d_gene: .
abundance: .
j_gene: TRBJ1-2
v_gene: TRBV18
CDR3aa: CASSPPQGYGYTF
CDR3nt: TGTGCCAGCTCACCACCGCAGGGGTATGGCTACACCTTC

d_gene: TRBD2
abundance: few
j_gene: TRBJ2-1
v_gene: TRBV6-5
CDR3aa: CAALSSGHNEQFF
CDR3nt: TGTGCCGCCCTGTCTAGCGGACACAATGAGCAGTTCTTC

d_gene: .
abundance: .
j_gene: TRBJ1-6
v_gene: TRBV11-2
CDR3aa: CASSFQGDSPLHF
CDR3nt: TGTGCCAGCAGCTTCCAGGGTGACTCACCCCTCCACTTT

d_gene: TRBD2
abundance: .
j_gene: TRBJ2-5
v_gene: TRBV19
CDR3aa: CASMGLAVETQYF
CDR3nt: TGTGCCAGTATGGGACTAGCGGTTGAGACCCAGTACTTC

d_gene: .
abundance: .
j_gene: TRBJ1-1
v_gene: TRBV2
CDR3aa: CATLPSGDTEAFF
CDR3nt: TGTGCCACTCTCCCCTCAGGGGACACTGAAGCTTTCTTT

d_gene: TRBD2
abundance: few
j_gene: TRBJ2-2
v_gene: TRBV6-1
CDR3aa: CASTSAGGSAGELFF
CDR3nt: TGTGCCAGCACGTCGGCGGGGGGGAGCGCCGGGGAGCTGTTTTTT

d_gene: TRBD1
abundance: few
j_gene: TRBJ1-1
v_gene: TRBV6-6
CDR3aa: CASRPGQGGTEAFF
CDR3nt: TGTGCCAGCAGACCGGGACAGGGGGGGACTGAAGCTTTCTTT

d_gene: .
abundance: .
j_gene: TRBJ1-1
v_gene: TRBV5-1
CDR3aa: CASSLGQGARQEAFF
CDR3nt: TGCGCCAGCAGCTTGGGGCAGGGCGCTAGGCAAGAAGCTTTCTTT

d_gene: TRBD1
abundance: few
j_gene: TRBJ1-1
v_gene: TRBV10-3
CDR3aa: CAISESDRGPGAFF
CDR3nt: TGTGCCATCAGTGAGTCCGACAGGGGGCCTGGAGCTTTCTTT

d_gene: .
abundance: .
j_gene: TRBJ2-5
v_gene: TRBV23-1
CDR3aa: CASSQPGTLRETQYF
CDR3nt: TGCGCCAGCAGTCAACCCGGGACACTTCGGGAGACCCAGTACTTC

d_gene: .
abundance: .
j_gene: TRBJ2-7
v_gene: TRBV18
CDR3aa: CASSLRAAPLDEQYF
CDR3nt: TGTGCCAGCTCTCTTCGAGCGGCCCCCTTGGACGAGCAGTACTTC

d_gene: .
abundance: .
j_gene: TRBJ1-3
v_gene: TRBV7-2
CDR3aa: CASSLMRWGPGNTIYF
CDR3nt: TGTGCCAGCAGCTTAATGAGATGGGGGCCTGGAAACACCATATATTTT

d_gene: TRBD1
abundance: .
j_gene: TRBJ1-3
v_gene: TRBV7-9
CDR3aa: CSSSLGTGGWQGNTIYF
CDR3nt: TGTTCCAGCAGCCTTGGGACAGGGGGCTGGCAAGGAAACACCATATATTTT

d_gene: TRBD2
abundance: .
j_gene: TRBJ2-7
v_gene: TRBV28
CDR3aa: CASSLSATSGSIDEQYF
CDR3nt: TGTGCCAGCAGTTTATCGGCCACTAGCGGGAGTATCGACGAGCAGTACTTC

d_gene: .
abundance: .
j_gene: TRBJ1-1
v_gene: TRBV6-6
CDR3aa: CASRDSRMNTEAFF
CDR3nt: TGTGCCAGCAGGGACTCTCGGATGAACACTGAAGCTTTCTTT

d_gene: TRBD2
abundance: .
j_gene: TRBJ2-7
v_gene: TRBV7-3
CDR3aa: CASSRGGASYEQYF
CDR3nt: TGTGCCAGCAGCCGGGGGGGGGCGTCCTACGAGCAGTACTTC

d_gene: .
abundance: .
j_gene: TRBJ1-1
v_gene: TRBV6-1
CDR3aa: CASSELGPGGNTEAFF
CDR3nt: TGTGCCAGCAGTGAATTGGGCCCCGGGGGGAACACTGAAGCTTTCTTT

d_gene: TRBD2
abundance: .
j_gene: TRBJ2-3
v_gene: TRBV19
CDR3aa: CASSGRAGGTDTQYF
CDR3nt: TGTGCCAGTTCAGGCCGAGCGGGAGGGACAGATACGCAGTATTTT

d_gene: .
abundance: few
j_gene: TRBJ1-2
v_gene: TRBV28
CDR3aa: CASKTEVYGYTF
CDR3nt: TGTGCCAGCAAAACCGAGGTCTATGGCTACACCTTC

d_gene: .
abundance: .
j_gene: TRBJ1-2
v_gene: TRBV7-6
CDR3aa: CASSLEAGNYGYTF
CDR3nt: TGTGCCAGCAGCTTAGAGGCGGGGAACTATGGCTACACCTTC

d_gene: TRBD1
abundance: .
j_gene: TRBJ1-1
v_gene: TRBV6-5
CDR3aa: CASSYGTGLEAFF
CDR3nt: TGTGCCAGCAGTTACGGGACAGGCCTTGAAGCTTTCTTT

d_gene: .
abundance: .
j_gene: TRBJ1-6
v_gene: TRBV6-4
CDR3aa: CASSDPGQFRGHDSPLHF
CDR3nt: TGTGCCAGCAGTGACCCCGGACAGTTCCGGGGCCACGATTCACCCCTCCACTTT

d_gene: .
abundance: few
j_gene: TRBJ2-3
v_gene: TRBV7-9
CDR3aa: CASSIARGDTQYF
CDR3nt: TGTGCCAGCAGCATCGCTAGGGGAGATACGCAGTATTTT

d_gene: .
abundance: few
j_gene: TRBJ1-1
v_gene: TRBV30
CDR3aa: CAWSYKVHTEAFF
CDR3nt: TGTGCCTGGAGTTACAAAGTGCACACTGAAGCTTTCTTT

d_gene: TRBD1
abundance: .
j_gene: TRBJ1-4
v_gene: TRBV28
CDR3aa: CASSGTRQGREKLFF
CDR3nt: TGTGCCAGCAGTGGGACGAGACAGGGTCGTGAAAAACTGTTTTTT

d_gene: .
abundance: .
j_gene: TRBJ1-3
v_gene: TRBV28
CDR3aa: CASSSSSNRAAGNTIYF
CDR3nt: TGTGCCAGCAGTTCTAGTAGCAACAGGGCGGCAGGAAACACCATATATTTT

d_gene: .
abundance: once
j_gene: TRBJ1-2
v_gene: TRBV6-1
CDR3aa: CASSDGGGQGSGYTF
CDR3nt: TGTGCCAGCAGCGACGGGGGAGGCCAGGGAAGCGGCTACACCTTC

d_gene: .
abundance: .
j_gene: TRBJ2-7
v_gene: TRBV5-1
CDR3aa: CASSLEGSLSYEQYF
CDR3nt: TGCGCCAGCAGCTTGGAAGGGAGCTTGTCCTACGAGCAGTACTTC

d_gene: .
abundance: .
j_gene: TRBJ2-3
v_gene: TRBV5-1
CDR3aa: CASSLLSADTQYF
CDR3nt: TGCGCCAGCAGCTTGCTCTCCGCAGATACGCAGTATTTT

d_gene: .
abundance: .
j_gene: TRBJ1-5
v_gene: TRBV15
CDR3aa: CATSRGRYQPQHF
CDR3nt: TGTGCCACCAGCAGAGGTCGTTATCAGCCCCAGCATTTT

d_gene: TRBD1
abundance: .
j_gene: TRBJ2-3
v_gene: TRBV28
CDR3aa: CASSSGGEPSTDTQYF
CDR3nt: TGTGCCAGCAGTTCAGGGGGCGAACCTAGCACAGATACGCAGTATTTT

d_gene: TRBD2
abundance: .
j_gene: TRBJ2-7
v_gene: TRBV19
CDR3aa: CASSRGGDSHEQYF
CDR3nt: TGTGCCAGTAGTCGGGGAGGGGACTCCCACGAGCAGTACTTC

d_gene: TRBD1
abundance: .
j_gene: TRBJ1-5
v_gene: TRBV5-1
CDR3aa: CASSLRTGDNQPQHF
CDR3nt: TGCGCCAGCAGCTTAAGGACAGGGGATAATCAGCCCCAGCATTTT

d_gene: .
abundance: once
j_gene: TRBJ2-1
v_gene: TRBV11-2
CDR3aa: CASSSSSVYNEQFF
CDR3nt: TGTGCCAGCAGCTCGTCTAGCGTCTACAATGAGCAGTTCTTC

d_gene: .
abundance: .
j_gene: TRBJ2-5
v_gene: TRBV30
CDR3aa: CAWSVARETQYF
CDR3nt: TGTGCCTGGAGTGTCGCCCGGGAGACCCAGTACTTC

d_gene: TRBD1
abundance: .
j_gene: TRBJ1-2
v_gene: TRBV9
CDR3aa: CASSATGPYGYTF
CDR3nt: TGTGCCAGCAGCGCGACAGGGCCCTATGGCTACACCTTC

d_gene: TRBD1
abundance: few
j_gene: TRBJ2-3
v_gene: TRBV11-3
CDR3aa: CASSLGMVGGDEETQYF
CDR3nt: TGTGCCAGCAGCTTGGGAATGGTAGGGGGCGATGAAGAAACGCAGTATTTT

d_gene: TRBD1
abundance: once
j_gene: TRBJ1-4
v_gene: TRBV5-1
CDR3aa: CASSSPGTENEKLFF
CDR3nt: TGCGCCAGCAGCTCACCCGGGACAGAAAATGAAAAACTGTTTTTT

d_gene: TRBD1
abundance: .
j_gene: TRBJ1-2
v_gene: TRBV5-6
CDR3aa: CASSFGTDRRGYTF
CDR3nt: TGTGCCAGCAGCTTCGGGACAGACCGCCGTGGCTACACCTTC

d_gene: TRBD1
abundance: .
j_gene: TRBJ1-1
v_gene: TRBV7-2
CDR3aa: CASSLDRTEAFF
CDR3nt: TGTGCCAGCAGCTTGGACAGGACCGAAGCTTTCTTT

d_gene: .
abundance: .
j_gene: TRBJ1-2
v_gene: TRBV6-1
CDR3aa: CASSTAANYGYTF
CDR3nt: TGTGCCAGCAGCACAGCGGCTAACTATGGCTACACCTTC

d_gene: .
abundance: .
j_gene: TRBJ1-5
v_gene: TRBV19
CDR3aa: CASSIGDGGGANNQPQHF
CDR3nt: TGTGCCAGTAGTATCGGTGACGGGGGAGGGGCGAACAATCAGCCCCAGCATTTT

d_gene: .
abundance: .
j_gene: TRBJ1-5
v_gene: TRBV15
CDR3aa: CATSSPSDLRPQHF
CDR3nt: TGTGCCACCAGCAGCCCCTCTGATTTGCGGCCCCAGCATTTT

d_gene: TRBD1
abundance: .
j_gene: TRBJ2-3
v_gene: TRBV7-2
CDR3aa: CASSLGGQGTDTQYF
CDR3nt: TGTGCCAGCAGCTTGGGGGGACAGGGCACAGATACGCAGTATTTT

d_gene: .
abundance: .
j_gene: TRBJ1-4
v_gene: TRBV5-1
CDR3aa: CASSAGTTNEKLFF
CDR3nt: TGCGCCAGCAGCGCAGGGACAACTAATGAAAAACTGTTTTTT

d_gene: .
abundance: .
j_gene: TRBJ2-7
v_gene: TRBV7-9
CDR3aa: CASSFNRSPYEQYF
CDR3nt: TGTGCCAGCAGCTTCAACAGGAGTCCCTACGAGCAGTACTTC

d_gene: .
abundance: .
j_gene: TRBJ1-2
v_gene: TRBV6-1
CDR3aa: CASRHYPGNYGYTF
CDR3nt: TGTGCCAGCAGGCACTACCCAGGGAACTATGGCTACACCTTC